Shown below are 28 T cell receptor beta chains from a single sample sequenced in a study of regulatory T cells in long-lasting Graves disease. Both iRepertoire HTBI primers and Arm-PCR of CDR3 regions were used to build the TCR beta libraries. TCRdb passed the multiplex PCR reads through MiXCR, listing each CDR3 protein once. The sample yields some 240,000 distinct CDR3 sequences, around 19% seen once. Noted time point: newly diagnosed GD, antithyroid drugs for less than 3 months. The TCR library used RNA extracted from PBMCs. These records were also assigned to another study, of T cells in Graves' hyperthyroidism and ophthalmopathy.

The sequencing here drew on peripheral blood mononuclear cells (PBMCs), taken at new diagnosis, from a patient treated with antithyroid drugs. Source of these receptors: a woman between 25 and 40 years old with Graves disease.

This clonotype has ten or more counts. CDR3 region: CASRWIAGYTGELFF. CDR3 in DNA: TGCGCCAGCAGGTGGATAGCGGGGTACACCGGGGAGCTGTTTTTT. The rearrangement uses TRBV5-1 and TRBJ2-2; 8 nucleotides match TRBD2. Losses at the gene ends were 5 bases for V and 3 bases for J; bases not matched to a gene: 6. Germline CDR1 SGHRS, CDR2 YFSETQ. The CDR3 runs to 15 residues.

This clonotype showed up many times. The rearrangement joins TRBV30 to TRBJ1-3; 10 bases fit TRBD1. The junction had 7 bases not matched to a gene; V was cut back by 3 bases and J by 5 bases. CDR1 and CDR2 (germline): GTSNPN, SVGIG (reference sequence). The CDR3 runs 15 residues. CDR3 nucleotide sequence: TGTGCCTGGAGCCCAGGGACAGGGGTGCGAAACACCATATATTTT. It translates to CAWSPGTGVRNTIYF. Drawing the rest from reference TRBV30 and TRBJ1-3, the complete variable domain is SQTIHQWPATLVQPVGSPLSLECTVEGTSNPNLYWYRQAAGRGLQLLFYSVGIGQISSEVPQNLSASRPQDRQFILSSKKLLLSDSGFYLCAWSPGTGVRNTIYFGEGSWLTVV.

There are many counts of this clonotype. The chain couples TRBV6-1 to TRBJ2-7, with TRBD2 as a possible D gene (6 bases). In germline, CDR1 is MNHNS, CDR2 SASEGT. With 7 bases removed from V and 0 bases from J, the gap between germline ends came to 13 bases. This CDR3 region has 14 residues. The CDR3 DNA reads TGTGCCAGCACCCCTAGCGCATTCTCCTACGAGCAGTACTTC. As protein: CASTPSAFSYEQYF.

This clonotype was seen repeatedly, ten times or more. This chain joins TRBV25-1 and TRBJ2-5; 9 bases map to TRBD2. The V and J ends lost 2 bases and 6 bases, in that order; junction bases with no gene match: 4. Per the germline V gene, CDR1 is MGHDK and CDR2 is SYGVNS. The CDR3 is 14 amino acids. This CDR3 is CASSEPGLAQTQYF. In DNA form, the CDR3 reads TGTGCCAGCAGTGAACCGGGACTAGCTCAGACCCAGTACTTC.

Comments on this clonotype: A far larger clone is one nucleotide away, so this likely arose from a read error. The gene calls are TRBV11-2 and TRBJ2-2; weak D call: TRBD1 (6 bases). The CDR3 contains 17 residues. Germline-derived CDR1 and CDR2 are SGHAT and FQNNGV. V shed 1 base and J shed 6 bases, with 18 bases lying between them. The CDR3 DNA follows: TGTGCCAGCAGCTTAGGCAGGGGCCCCATCCTGGCCGGGGAGCTGTTTTTT. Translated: CASSLGRGPILAGELFF.

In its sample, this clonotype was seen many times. Written as DNA, the CDR3 is TGTGCCAGCAGTTTAAACAGGGGTTGGGGCTACGAGCAGTACTTC. It encodes CASSLNRGWGYEQYF. The chain uses TRBV28 and TRBJ2-7; TRBD1 matches at 7 bases. The CDR3 covers 15 residues. V was pared by 2 bases and J by 3 bases, with 7 bases of the junction left unmatched. The germline V gene has CDR1 MDHEN and CDR2 SYDVKM.

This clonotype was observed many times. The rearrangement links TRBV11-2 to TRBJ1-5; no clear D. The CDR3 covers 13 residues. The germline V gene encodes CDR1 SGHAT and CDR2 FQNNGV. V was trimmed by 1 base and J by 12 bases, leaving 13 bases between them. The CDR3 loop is CASSLGSLSVQHF. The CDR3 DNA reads TGTGCCAGCAGCTTAGGTTCTCTTTCCGTCCAGCATTTT.

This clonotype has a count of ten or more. Here the CDR3 reads CASSIQGLNTGELFF. Here the CDR3 DNA reads TGTGCCAGCAGCATACAGGGTTTGAACACCGGGGAGCTGTTTTTT. The chain employs TRBV11-2 and TRBJ2-2, with a possible D match to TRBD1 (6 bases). The V gene lost 5 bases and the J gene lost 1 base, with 11 bases spanning the gap. Germline V gene lookup returns CDR1 SGHAT and CDR2 FQNNGV. CDR3 length equals 15 residues.

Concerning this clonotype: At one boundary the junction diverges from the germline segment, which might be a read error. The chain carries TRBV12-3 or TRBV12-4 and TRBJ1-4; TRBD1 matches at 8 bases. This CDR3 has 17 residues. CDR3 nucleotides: TGTGCCAGCAGTTTTGGAAGCAGGGGGCTCGATTCCGGGAAAACTGTTTTT. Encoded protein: CASSFGSRGLDSGKTVF.

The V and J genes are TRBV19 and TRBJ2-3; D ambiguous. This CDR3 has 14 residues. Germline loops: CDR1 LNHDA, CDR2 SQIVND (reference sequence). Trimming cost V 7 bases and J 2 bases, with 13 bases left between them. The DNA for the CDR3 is TGTGCCAGTAAGATGGCCCTCGACACAGATACGCAGTATTTT. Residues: CASKMALDTDTQYF.

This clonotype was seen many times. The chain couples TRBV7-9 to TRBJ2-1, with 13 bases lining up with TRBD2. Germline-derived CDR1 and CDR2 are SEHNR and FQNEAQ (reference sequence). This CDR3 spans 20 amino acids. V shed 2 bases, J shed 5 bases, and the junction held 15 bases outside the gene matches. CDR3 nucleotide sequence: TGTGCCAGCAGCTTAAGAGGACTAGCGGGGGCCCATAGTACCCACAATGAGCAGTTCTTC. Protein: CASSLRGLAGAHSTHNEQFF.

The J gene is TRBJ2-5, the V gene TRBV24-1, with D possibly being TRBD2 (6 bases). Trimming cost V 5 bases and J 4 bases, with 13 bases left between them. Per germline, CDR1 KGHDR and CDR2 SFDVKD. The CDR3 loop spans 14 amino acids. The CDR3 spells CATSGGGAGETQYF. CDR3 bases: TGTGCCACCAGTGGGGGCGGGGCGGGAGAGACCCAGTACTTC.

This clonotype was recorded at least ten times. This CDR3 reads CASSEREGTEAFF. The DNA for the CDR3 is TGTGCCAGCAGTGAAAGGGAGGGCACTGAAGCTTTCTTT. This rearrangement joins TRBV2 to TRBJ1-1; D unclear. V gave up 2 bases and J gave up 4 bases, with 8 bases separating them. The CDR3 extends over 13 amino acids. Germline V gene sequence: CDR1 SNHLY, CDR2 FYNNEI.

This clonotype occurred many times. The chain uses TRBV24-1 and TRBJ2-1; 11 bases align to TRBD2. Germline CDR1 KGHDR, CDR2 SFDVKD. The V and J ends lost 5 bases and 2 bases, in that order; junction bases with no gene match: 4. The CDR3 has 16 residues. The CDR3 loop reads CATSGGTSGPYNEQFF. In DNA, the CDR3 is TGTGCCACCAGTGGGGGGACTAGCGGACCCTACAATGAGCAGTTCTTC.

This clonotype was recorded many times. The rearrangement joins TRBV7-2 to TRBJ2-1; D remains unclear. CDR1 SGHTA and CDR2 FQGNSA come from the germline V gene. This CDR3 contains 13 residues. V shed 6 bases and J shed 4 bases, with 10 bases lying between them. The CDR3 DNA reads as TGTGCCAGCAGTAGGACCGATTACAATGAGCAGTTCTTC. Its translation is CASSRTDYNEQFF.

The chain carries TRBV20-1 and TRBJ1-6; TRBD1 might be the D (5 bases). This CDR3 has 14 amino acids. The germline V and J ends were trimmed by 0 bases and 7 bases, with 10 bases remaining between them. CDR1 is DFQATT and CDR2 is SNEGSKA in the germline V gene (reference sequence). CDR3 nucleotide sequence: TGCAGTGCTAGAGATAGAAGGGGCAATTCACCCCTCCACTTT. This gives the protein CSARDRRGNSPLHF.

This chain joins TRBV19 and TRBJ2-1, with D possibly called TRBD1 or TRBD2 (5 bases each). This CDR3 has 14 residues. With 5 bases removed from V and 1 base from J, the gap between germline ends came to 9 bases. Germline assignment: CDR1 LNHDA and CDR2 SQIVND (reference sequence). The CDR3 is CASSLGASYNEQFF. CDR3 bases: TGTGCCAGTAGTCTCGGGGCGTCCTACAATGAGCAGTTCTTC.

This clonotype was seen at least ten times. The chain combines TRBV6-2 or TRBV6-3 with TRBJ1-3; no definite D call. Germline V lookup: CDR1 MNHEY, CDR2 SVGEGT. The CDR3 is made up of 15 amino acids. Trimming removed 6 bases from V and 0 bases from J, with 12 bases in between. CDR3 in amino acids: CASRMDGSSGNTIYF. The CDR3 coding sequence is TGTGCCAGCAGGATGGACGGGAGCTCTGGAAACACCATATATTTT.

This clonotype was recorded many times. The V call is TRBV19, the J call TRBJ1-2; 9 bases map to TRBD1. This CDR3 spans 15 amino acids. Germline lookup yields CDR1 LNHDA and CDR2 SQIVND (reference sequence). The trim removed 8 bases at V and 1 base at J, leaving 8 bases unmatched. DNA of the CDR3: TGTGCCAGTCTAGCTGGGACAGGGATTAACTATGGCTACACCTTC. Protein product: CASLAGTGINYGYTF.

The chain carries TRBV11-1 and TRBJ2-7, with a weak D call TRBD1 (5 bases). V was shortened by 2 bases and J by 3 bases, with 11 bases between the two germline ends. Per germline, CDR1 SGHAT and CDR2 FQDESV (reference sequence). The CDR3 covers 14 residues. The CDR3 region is CASSLSQGNYEQYF. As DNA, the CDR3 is TGTGCCAGCAGCTTATCCCAGGGTAACTACGAGCAGTACTTC.

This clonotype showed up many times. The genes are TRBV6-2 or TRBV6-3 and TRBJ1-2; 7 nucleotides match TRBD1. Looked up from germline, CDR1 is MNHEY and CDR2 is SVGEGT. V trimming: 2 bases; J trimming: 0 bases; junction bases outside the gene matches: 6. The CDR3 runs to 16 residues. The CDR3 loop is CASSYPHRGSNYGYTF. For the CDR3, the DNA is TGTGCCAGCAGTTACCCCCACAGGGGATCTAACTATGGCTACACCTTC.

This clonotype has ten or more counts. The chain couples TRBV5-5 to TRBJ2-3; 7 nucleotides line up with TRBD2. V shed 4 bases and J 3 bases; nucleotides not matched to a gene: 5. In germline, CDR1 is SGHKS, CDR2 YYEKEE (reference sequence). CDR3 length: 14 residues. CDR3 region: CASSPLGGTDTQYF. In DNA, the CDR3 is TGTGCCAGCAGCCCTTTGGGGGGGACAGATACGCAGTATTTT.

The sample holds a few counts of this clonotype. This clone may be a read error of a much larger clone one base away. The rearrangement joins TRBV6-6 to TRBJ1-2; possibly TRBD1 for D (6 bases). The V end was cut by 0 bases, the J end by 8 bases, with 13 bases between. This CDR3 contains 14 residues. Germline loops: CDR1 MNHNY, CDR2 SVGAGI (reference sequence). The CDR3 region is CASSYSWGQRGYTF. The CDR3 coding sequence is TGTGCCAGCAGTTACTCCTGGGGGCAAAGGGGCTACACCTTC.

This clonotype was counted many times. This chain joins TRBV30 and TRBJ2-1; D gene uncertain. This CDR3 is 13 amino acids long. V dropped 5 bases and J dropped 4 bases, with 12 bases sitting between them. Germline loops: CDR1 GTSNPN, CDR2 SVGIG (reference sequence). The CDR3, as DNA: TGTGCCTGGGACTCCCTATTGTACAATGAGCAGTTCTTC. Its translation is CAWDSLLYNEQFF.

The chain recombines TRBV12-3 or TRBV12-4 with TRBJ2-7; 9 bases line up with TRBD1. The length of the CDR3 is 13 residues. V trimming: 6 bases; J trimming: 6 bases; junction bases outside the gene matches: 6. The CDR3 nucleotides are TGTGCCAGCAGATACACAGGGGGCGGCGAGCAGTACTTC. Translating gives CASRYTGGGEQYF.

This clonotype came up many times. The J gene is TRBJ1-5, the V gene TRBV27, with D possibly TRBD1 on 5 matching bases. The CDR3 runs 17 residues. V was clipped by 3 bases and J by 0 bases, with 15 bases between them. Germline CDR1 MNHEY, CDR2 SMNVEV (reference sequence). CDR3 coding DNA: TGTGCCAGCAGTTTGAGGGTCGGGGGAAGTAGCAATCAGCCCCAGCATTTT. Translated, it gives CASSLRVGGSSNQPQHF.

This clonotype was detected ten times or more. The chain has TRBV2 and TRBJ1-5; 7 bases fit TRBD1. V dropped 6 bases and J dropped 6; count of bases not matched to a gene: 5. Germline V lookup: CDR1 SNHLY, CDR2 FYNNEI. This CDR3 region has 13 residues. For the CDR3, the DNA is TGTGCCAGCAGGACAGACAGGGCTCAGCCCCAGCATTTT. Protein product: CASRTDRAQPQHF.

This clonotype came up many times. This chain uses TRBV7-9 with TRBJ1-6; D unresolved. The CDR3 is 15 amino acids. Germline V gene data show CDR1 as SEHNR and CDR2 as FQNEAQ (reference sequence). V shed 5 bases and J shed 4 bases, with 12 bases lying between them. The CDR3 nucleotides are TGTGCCAGCAGCCCCGTGGCAGATTATAATTCACCCCTCCACTTT. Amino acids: CASSPVADYNSPLHF.